These 8 T cell receptor beta chains share one sample of origin, sequenced in a study of T cell clones after liver transplantation. The method was immunoSEQ multiplex PCR; TCRdb's version includes in-frame clones alone and lacks a portion of them. In the table there are roughly 70,000 clones, roughly 80% of which are singletons. Sequencing used CD4+ T cells from blood, obtained before liver transplant. These receptor sequences come from a human donor who received a liver transplant.

The chain couples TRBV10-3 to TRBJ2-7, with no clear D. From germline, CDR1 is ENHRY and CDR2 SYGVKD. Trimming shortened V by 2 bases and J by 6 bases, and 8 bases separated the two germline ends. The CDR3 extends over 12 amino acids. This CDR3 is CAISEDLIEQYF. CDR3 nucleotides: TGTGCCATCAGTGAGGACCTAATCGAGCAGTACTTC.

The genes are TRBV15 and TRBJ2-7; D is perhaps TRBD2 (6 bases). CDR1 and CDR2 from the germline V gene are LNHNV and YYDKDF (reference sequence). V was trimmed by 0 bases and J by 2 bases, leaving 11 bases between them. This CDR3 region has 15 residues. CDR3 coding DNA: TGTGCCACCAGCAGAGAGGGGGGAGGCGCCTACGAGCAGTACTTC. Translating it yields CATSREGGGAYEQYF.

This clone was observed many times. This chain joins TRBV4-1 and TRBJ1-1, with D unclear. Trimming took 0 bases from V and 8 from J, leaving 7 bases between them. Per the germline V gene, CDR1 is MGHRA and CDR2 is YSYEKL. The CDR3 extends over 12 amino acids. The CDR3 here is CASSQDRREAFF. In DNA, the CDR3 is TGCGCCAGCAGCCAAGATAGGAGGGAAGCTTTCTTT.

This clone showed up just once. The chain carries TRBV7-2 and TRBJ2-3; 11 nucleotides line up with TRBD2. The CDR3 is 16 residues long. V gave up 4 bases and J gave up 8 bases; unmatched junction bases: 11. Germline loops: CDR1 SGHTA, CDR2 FQGNSA. The CDR3 loop reads CASSSGGLAGQGTQYF. For the CDR3, the DNA is TGTGCCAGCAGCTCAGGAGGACTAGCGGGCCAGGGTACGCAGTATTTT.

The chain couples TRBV29-1 to TRBJ1-2, with D tentatively TRBD1 (5 bases). Per the germline V gene, CDR1 is SQVTM and CDR2 is ANQGSEA. The CDR3 extends over 18 amino acids. The V end lost 3 bases, the J end lost 6 bases, and 29 bases lay between the germline ends. The chain's CDR3 is CSVDPSRGIEGLGDGYTF. The CDR3 bases are TGCAGCGTTGACCCCTCCCGGGGGATTGAAGGGTTAGGGGATGGCTACACCTTC.

The CDR3 DNA follows: TGTGCCAGCAGCCTTCGGCGAGACAAGCTCACCGGAAACACCATATATTTT. This translates into CASSLRRDKLTGNTIYF. The chain recombines TRBV7-8 with TRBJ1-3, with D unclear. V was pared by 5 bases and J by 4 bases, with 21 bases between. CDR3 size: 17 residues. CDR1 SGHVS and CDR2 FQNEAQ come from the germline V gene.

This clone was counted once. The CDR3 DNA is TGTGCCAGCACTCCGGACGGAATCAATCAGCCCCAGCATTTT. Encoded protein: CASTPDGINQPQHF. The rearrangement links TRBV6-1 to TRBJ1-5; D gene uncertain. Trimming shortened V by 7 bases and J by 3 bases, and 13 bases separated the two germline ends. The CDR3 loop spans 14 amino acids. CDR1 is MNHNS, CDR2 SASEGT, per germline.

The chain has TRBV9 and TRBJ2-1, with D possibly being TRBD2 (6 bases). The germline gives CDR1 SGDLS, CDR2 YYNGEE. V was pared by 4 bases and J by 4 bases, with 15 bases between. The CDR3 totals 15 residues. As DNA, the CDR3 is TGTGCCAGCAGCCCACGGGAGAAGCAGTACAATGAGCAGTTCTTC. It codes for CASSPREKQYNEQFF.